The next 17 T cell receptor beta chains were all read from a single sample in a study of blood T cell repertoires in COVID-19. Repertoires were generated with immunoSEQ multiplex PCR, while TCRdb's copy carries only in-frame clones and drops some. Seen here are some 210,000 clones, approximately 90% observed once, and the top ten hold 10%. Sequenced: PBMCs or T cells enriched from blood (not recorded which). These receptors all come from a man between 18 and 35 years old with acute COVID-19.

The rearrangement links TRBV4-2 to TRBJ2-7, with D possibly TRBD2 on 6 matching bases. CDR3 size: 18 residues. The germline V gene has CDR1 LGHNA and CDR2 YNFKEQ. Trimming stripped 0 bases from V and 4 bases from J, with 22 bases between. CDR3 sequence reads: CASSQDLGGKVTFYEQYF. In nucleotides, the CDR3 is TGTGCCAGCAGCCAAGATCTGGGCGGGAAAGTGACTTTTTACGAGCAGTACTTC.

This chain uses TRBV30 with TRBJ1-5; TRBD1 aligns across 8 bases. Trimming removed 2 bases from V and 3 bases from J; junction bases left unmatched: 3. Germline V CDR1 and CDR2: GTSNPN, SVGIG (reference sequence). The CDR3 extends over 14 amino acids. The CDR3 nucleotides are TGTGCCTGGAGTCGGACAGGGAACAATCAGCCCCAGCATTTT. This encodes CAWSRTGNNQPQHF.

This rearrangement joins TRBV28 to TRBJ1-4; 9 bases map to TRBD1. V was clipped by 8 bases and J by 6 bases; unmatched bases: 4. There are 13 residues in the CDR3. Germline loops: CDR1 MDHEN, CDR2 SYDVKM. The CDR3 nucleotides read TGTGCCAGCCAGACAGGGGGAGATGAAAAACTGTTTTTT. Its translation is CASQTGGDEKLFF.

The chain links TRBV28 to TRBJ2-5, with 14 bases fitting TRBD2. Germline V CDR1 and CDR2: MDHEN, SYDVKM. The CDR3 is 16 amino acids. After removal of 10 bases from V and 4 bases from J, the junction contained 11 bases not matched to a gene. CDR3 sequence reads: CATAGTSGRLVETQYF. As DNA, the CDR3 is TGTGCCACCGCCGGGACTAGCGGGAGATTGGTAGAGACCCAGTACTTC.

The chain uses TRBV19 and TRBJ2-3; 7 nucleotides match TRBD1. CDR1 LNHDA and CDR2 SQIVND come from the germline V gene (reference sequence). The CDR3 consists of 16 residues. The V gene end was trimmed by 5 bases and the J gene end by 5 bases; junction bases not matched to a gene: 13. The CDR3 here is CASSDRVARRLDTQYF. The DNA of the CDR3 is TGTGCCAGTAGTGACAGGGTAGCCAGGAGGTTAGATACGCAGTATTTT.

V is TRBV4-2 and J is TRBJ2-3; D not resolved. The CDR3 covers 20 residues. V lost 0 bases and J 6 bases, leaving 28 bases between the germline ends. Germline CDR1 is LGHNA and CDR2 is YNFKEQ. For the CDR3, the DNA is TGTGCCAGCAGCCAAGATGATTCCTCAGGTGTCCGTTCTGCGTGGGATACGCAGTATTTT. Protein sequence: CASSQDDSSGVRSAWDTQYF.

The chain is built from TRBV6-5 and TRBJ2-4; TRBD2 is a possible D gene (6 bases). V shed 5 bases and J shed 0 bases, with 11 bases lying between them. The CDR3 has 15 amino acids. Germline assignment: CDR1 MNHEY and CDR2 SVGAGI. This CDR3 reads CASSTGLLAKNIQYF. For the CDR3, the DNA is TGTGCCAGCAGTACGGGACTCCTAGCCAAAAACATTCAGTACTTC.

V is TRBV27 and J is TRBJ2-7, with TRBD2 as a possible D gene (6 bases). Germline V gene sequence: CDR1 MNHEY, CDR2 SMNVEV (reference sequence). V dropped 6 bases and J dropped 3 bases, with 18 bases sitting between them. The CDR3 covers 15 residues. The CDR3 loop is CASRGGEGAGYEQYF. DNA for the CDR3: TGTGCCAGCAGGGGGGGTGAGGGCGCAGGCTACGAGCAGTACTTC.

There are a few counts of this clone. This chain joins TRBV11-1 and TRBJ2-5, with 8 bases matching TRBD1. This CDR3 is built from 15 residues. V was pared by 5 bases and J by 2 bases, with 7 bases of the junction left unmatched. Germline V gene sequence: CDR1 SGHAT, CDR2 FQDESV (reference sequence). This chain's CDR3 is CASSGQGRGQETQYF. The DNA of the CDR3 is TGTGCCAGCAGCGGACAGGGACGGGGACAAGAGACCCAGTACTTC.

This clone was detected only once. The CDR3 spells CASGGGVSNQPQHF. CDR3 nucleotide sequence: TGTGCCAGCGGCGGGGGAGTTAGCAATCAGCCCCAGCATTTT. The rearrangement links TRBV6-5 to TRBJ1-5, with TRBD1 as a possible D gene (5 bases). Per germline, CDR1 MNHEY and CDR2 SVGAGI. V was pared by 8 bases and J by 0 bases, with 11 bases between. There are 14 residues in the CDR3.

The rearrangement joins TRBV2 to TRBJ2-2; unclear D gene. Trimming pared 6 bases from V and 9 bases from J, leaving 11 bases between. This CDR3 has 12 amino acids. Germline V CDR1 and CDR2: SNHLY, FYNNEI. CDR3 in amino acids: CASRSGNWELFF. The CDR3 DNA sequence: TGTGCCAGCAGGTCCGGTAACTGGGAGCTGTTTTTT.

The chain uses TRBV27 and TRBJ1-6; no firm D call. Germline lookup yields CDR1 MNHEY and CDR2 SMNVEV (reference sequence). The CDR3 spans 14 residues. The V gene lost 3 bases and the J gene lost 8 bases, with 11 bases spanning the gap. The CDR3 coding sequence is TGTGCCAGCAGTTTGATAGCCAAACATTCACCCCTCCACTTT. Its protein product is CASSLIAKHSPLHF.

V and J are TRBV28 and TRBJ1-2; 8 bases are a match to TRBD1. Germline values: CDR1 MDHEN, CDR2 SYDVKM. This CDR3 is 14 amino acids long. Trimming at V came to 5 bases and at J to 4 bases, leaving 6 bases not matched to a gene. CDR3 sequence (DNA): TGTGCCAGCAGTGCCGTAGGACAGGGCTATGGCTACACCTTC. Protein: CASSAVGQGYGYTF.

The CDR3, as DNA: TGTGCCTGGAGTGTACTGCGTGACACTGAAGCTTTCTTT. It translates to CAWSVLRDTEAFF. The chain combines TRBV30 with TRBJ1-1; D uncertain. This CDR3 is 13 amino acids long. The V gene's germline CDR1 is GTSNPN and CDR2 SVGIG (reference sequence). V lost 0 bases to trimming and J lost 3 bases, with 8 bases between them.

This clone was found once. Here the CDR3 reads CSVRGMGQREAFF. In nucleotides, the CDR3 is TGCAGCGTGAGGGGTATGGGACAGAGGGAAGCTTTCTTT. The chain employs TRBV29-1 and TRBJ1-1; 7 bases fit TRBD1. Germline CDR1 reads SQVTM; CDR2 reads ANQGSEA. CDR3 length: 13 residues. The ends lost 6 bases at V and 8 bases at J; junction bases unmatched: 12.

The chain has TRBV6-5 and TRBJ2-1; D possibly corresponds to TRBD1 (6 bases). The germline V and J ends were trimmed by 8 bases and 9 bases, with 14 bases remaining between them. The CDR3 has 12 residues. Germline V gene data show CDR1 as MNHEY and CDR2 as SVGAGI. The CDR3 protein is CASWDTRGEQFF. In DNA, the CDR3 is TGTGCCAGCTGGGACACACGAGGTGAGCAGTTCTTC.

In DNA, the CDR3 is TGTGCCAGCAGCTTCCGTGCGGGCGAGCAGTACTTC. As protein: CASSFRAGEQYF. The chain employs TRBV9 and TRBJ2-7; TRBD2 might be the D (5 bases). This CDR3 is built from 12 residues. Germline V gene lookup returns CDR1 SGDLS and CDR2 YYNGEE. V was trimmed by 4 bases and J by 6 bases, leaving 11 bases between them. Complete variable domain (other parts from reference TRBV9 and TRBJ2-7): DSGVTQTPKHLITATGQRVTLRCSPRSGDLSVYWYQQSLDQGLQFLIQYYNGEERAKGNILERFSAQQFPDLHSELNLSSLELGDSALYFCASSFRAGEQYFGPGTRLTVT.